The 19 T cell receptor beta chains presented below share a single source sample, sequenced in a study of blood T cell repertoires in COVID-19. TCRdb keeps only in-frame clones here, not all; method: immunoSEQ multiplex PCR. Among approximately 150,000 clones listed, about four fifths were seen once. Sequencing was carried out using peripheral blood. These receptor sequences come from a woman between 55 and 75 years old with COVID-19, enrolled during active disease.

The chain has TRBV6-6 and TRBJ1-1, with a possible D match to TRBD1 (6 bases). Germline CDR1 and CDR2: MNHNY and SVGAGI (reference sequence). Trimming took off 4 bases at V and 8 bases at J, with 14 bases between the two ends. The CDR3 has 13 residues. Here the CDR3 DNA reads TGTGCCAGCAGTTTTCAAACAGGGCAGGAAGCTTTCTTT. It translates to CASSFQTGQEAFF.

This chain connects TRBV7-2 to TRBJ2-3; maybe TRBD2 (6 bases). CDR1 and CDR2 (germline): SGHTA, FQGNSA. V was clipped by 3 bases and J by 7 bases, with 14 bases between them. The CDR3 runs to 14 residues. CDR3 residues: CASSFSTSKNTQYF. CDR3 bases: TGTGCCAGCAGCTTCTCGACTAGTAAAAATACGCAGTATTTT.

About this clone: The junction departs from the called germline gene at one end, perhaps through a read error. V usage is TRBV15 and J usage is TRBJ2-7, with D possibly being TRBD1 (6 bases). Germline lookup yields CDR1 LNHNV and CDR2 YYDKDF (reference sequence). The CDR3 is made up of 13 amino acids. This CDR3 reads CATSRDEGVRPDF. The CDR3 DNA is TGTGCCACCAGCAGAGATGAGGGGGTTAGGCCCGACTTC. The complete variable domain, with remaining parts taken from reference TRBV15 and TRBJ2-7, reads DAMVIQNPRYQVTQFGKPVTLSCSQTLNHNVMYWYQQKSSQAPKLLFHYYDKDFNNEADTPDNFQSRRPNTSFCFLDIRSPGLGDTAMYLCATSRDEGVRPDFGPGTRLTVT.

The chain uses TRBV18 and TRBJ2-2, with 8 bases that match TRBD2. V was pared by 3 bases and J by 0 bases, with 3 bases of the junction left unmatched. The CDR3 has 16 residues. Germline loops: CDR1 KGHSH, CDR2 LQKENI. This chain's CDR3 is CASSPLRGANTGELFF. CDR3 coding DNA: TGTGCCAGCTCACCCCTGCGGGGGGCGAACACCGGGGAGCTGTTTTTT.

The rearrangement uses TRBV5-8 and TRBJ2-7; the D gene is possibly TRBD1 (6 bases). This CDR3 has 13 residues. Looked up from germline, CDR1 is SGHTS and CDR2 is YDEGEE. The V end was cut by 3 bases, the J end by 11 bases, with 18 bases between. CDR3 sequence reads: CASSYRQVEWKYV. CDR3 DNA: TGTGCCAGCAGCTACCGACAGGTTGAATGGAAGTACGTC.

The chain employs TRBV3-1 (or the pseudogene TRBV3-2) and TRBJ1-5; D uncertain. V shed 1 base and J shed 3 bases, with 7 bases lying between them. CDR3 length: 14 residues. The germline CDR1 and CDR2 sequences are LGHDT and YNNKEL (reference sequence). CDR3 loop: CASSQGSANQPQHF. The CDR3 DNA reads TGTGCCAGCAGCCAAGGTAGTGCCAATCAGCCCCAGCATTTT.

The rearrangement joins TRBV6-5 to TRBJ1-1; D might be TRBD1 (5 bases). V lost 10 bases to trimming and J lost 5 bases, with 14 bases between them. The CDR3 loop spans 12 amino acids. Per the germline V gene, CDR1 is MNHEY and CDR2 is SVGAGI. CDR3 in DNA: TGTGCCACCGTCCGGGGGGAAACTGAAGCTTTCTTT. It yields the protein CATVRGETEAFF.

V and J are TRBV7-8 and TRBJ2-7; D is perhaps TRBD2 (6 bases). CDR1 SGHVS and CDR2 FQNEAQ come from the germline V gene. The V gene lost 1 base and the J gene lost 9 bases, with 28 bases spanning the gap. The CDR3 covers 18 residues. CDR3 residues: CASSLEARGTSQVFGQYF. As DNA, the CDR3 is TGTGCCAGCAGCTTAGAGGCTCGGGGGACTTCCCAGGTATTTGGGCAGTACTTC.

The chain carries TRBV28 and TRBJ1-5; 8 bases match TRBD1. V was clipped by 6 bases and J by 2 bases; unmatched bases: 3. Per the germline V gene, CDR1 is MDHEN and CDR2 is SYDVKM. The CDR3 spans 14 residues. This CDR3 is CASSSQGGNQPQHF. The DNA for the CDR3 is TGTGCCAGCAGCTCACAGGGGGGCAATCAGCCCCAGCATTTT.

The V call is TRBV18, the J call TRBJ2-5; D perhaps matches TRBD1 (7 bases). Germline lookup yields CDR1 KGHSH and CDR2 LQKENI. V lost 2 bases and J 5 bases, leaving 15 bases between the germline ends. The CDR3 sequence is 15 residues long. CDR3 coding DNA: TGTGCCAGCTCACCAGCGGGACAGCCAGACGAGACCCAGTACTTC. This codes for CASSPAGQPDETQYF.

This clone showed up just a few times. The rearrangement links TRBV5-4 to TRBJ1-4; D call uncertain. Per the germline V gene, CDR1 is SGHNT and CDR2 is YYREEE (reference sequence). Trimming shortened V by 4 bases and J by 0 bases, and 4 bases separated the two germline ends. This CDR3 has 13 amino acids. This CDR3 reads CASSQTTNEKLFF. The CDR3, as DNA: TGTGCCAGCAGCCAAACAACTAATGAAAAACTGTTTTTT. The whole variable domain, filled in from reference TRBV5-4 and TRBJ1-4, reads ETGVTQSPTHLIKTRGQQVTLRCSSQSGHNTVSWYQQALGQGPQFIFQYYREEENGRGNFPPRFSGLQFPNYSSELNVNALELDDSALYLCASSQTTNEKLFFGSGTQLSVL.

There are a few counts of this clone. The CDR3 region is CSVQTSLSSYEQYF. The DNA of the CDR3 is TGCAGCGTCCAGACTAGCCTGAGCTCCTACGAGCAGTACTTC. The chain employs TRBV29-1 and TRBJ2-7; 7 bases agree with TRBD2. The V segment lost 6 bases and the J segment 0 bases; nucleotides outside the gene matches: 8. The CDR3 is 14 amino acids. The germline gives CDR1 SQVTM, CDR2 ANQGSEA.

The chain has TRBV2 and TRBJ2-5, with TRBD2 matching over 7 bases. The CDR3 contains 16 residues. From germline, CDR1 is SNHLY and CDR2 FYNNEI. V trimming: 7 bases; J trimming: 1 base; junction bases outside the gene matches: 12. This CDR3 reads CASKGLAGVPQETQYF. Written as DNA, the CDR3 is TGTGCCAGCAAAGGCCTCGCGGGGGTCCCCCAAGAGACCCAGTACTTC.

There are a few counts of this clone. The CDR3 DNA reads TGTGCCAGCAGTTCTCCGGCAGGGATGTCAGAGACCCAGTACTTC. Translating gives CASSSPAGMSETQYF. This chain joins TRBV28 and TRBJ2-5; a possible D gene is TRBD1 (5 bases). CDR1 is MDHEN, CDR2 SYDVKM, per germline. Trimming removed 4 bases at V and 4 bases at J, with 16 bases between. The CDR3 loop spans 15 amino acids.

The chain is built from TRBV19 and TRBJ2-7; no definite D call. V gave up 2 bases and J gave up 2 bases, with 16 bases separating them. Germline V gene data show CDR1 as LNHDA and CDR2 as SQIVND (reference sequence). The CDR3 has 16 amino acids. The CDR3 DNA reads as TGTGCCAGTAGTATATCTGGCAGGTTCAGGACCTACGAGCAGTACTTC. Translated, it gives CASSISGRFRTYEQYF. The full variable domain, with the rest looked up from reference TRBV19 and TRBJ2-7, is DGGITQSPKYLFRKEGQNVTLSCEQNLNHDAMYWYRQDPGQGLRLIYYSQIVNDFQKGDIAEGYSVSREKKESFPLTVTSAQKNPTAFYLCASSISGRFRTYEQYFGPGTRLTVT.

Only a few counts were recorded for this clone. The chain is built from TRBV27 and TRBJ1-5; TRBD1 aligns across 9 bases. CDR1 and CDR2 from the germline V gene are MNHEY and SMNVEV (reference sequence). This CDR3 spans 16 amino acids. The junction had 12 bases not matched to a gene; V was cut back by 9 bases and J by 3 bases. The CDR3: CASGSMRTGDNQPQHF. The CDR3 bases are TGTGCCAGTGGATCGATGCGGACAGGGGACAATCAGCCCCAGCATTTT.

The DNA for the CDR3 is TGCGCCAGCAGCTTCCAGGGGGCAAACACAGATACGCAGTATTTT. This gives the protein CASSFQGANTDTQYF. The chain is built from TRBV5-1 and TRBJ2-3; TRBD1 aligns across 8 bases. Germline assignment: CDR1 SGHRS and CDR2 YFSETQ. CDR3 size: 15 residues. V gave up 2 bases and J gave up 2 bases; unmatched junction bases: 4. The variable domain in full, with the rest retrieved from reference TRBV5-1 and TRBJ2-3, is KAGVTQTPRYLIKTRGQQVTLSCSPISGHRSVSWYQQTPGQGLQFLFEYFSETQRNKGNFPGRFSGRQFSNSRSEMNVSTLELGDSALYLCASSFQGANTDTQYFGPGTRLTVL.

The chain is built from TRBV19 and TRBJ1-4; TRBD1 aligns across 7 bases. The CDR3 spans 14 residues. V lost 4 bases to trimming and J lost 2 bases; unmatched junction nucleotides: 1. From germline, CDR1 is LNHDA and CDR2 SQIVND (reference sequence). The CDR3, as DNA: TGTGCCAGTAGTACGACAGGGACTAATGAAAAACTGTTTTTT. Residues: CASSTTGTNEKLFF.

Only a few counts were recorded for this clone. The chain recombines TRBV6-5 with TRBJ2-2, with TRBD1 identical over 7 bases. The J segment lost 5 bases and the V segment lost 5 bases, leaving 8 bases of the junction unmatched. Germline CDR1 is MNHEY and CDR2 is SVGAGI. The CDR3 runs to 15 residues. The CDR3 here is CASSPDRVRTGELFF. Written as DNA, the CDR3 is TGTGCCAGCAGTCCCGACAGGGTGAGAACCGGGGAGCTGTTTTTT.